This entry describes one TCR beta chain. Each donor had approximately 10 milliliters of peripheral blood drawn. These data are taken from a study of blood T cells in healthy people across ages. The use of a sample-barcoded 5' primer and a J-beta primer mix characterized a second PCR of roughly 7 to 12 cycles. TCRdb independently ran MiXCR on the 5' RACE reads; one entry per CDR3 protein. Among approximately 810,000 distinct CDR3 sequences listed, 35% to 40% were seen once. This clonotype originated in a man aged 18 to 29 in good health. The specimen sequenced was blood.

CDR3 nucleotide sequence: TGTGCCAGCAGCCGCTTAGGGACAGGGGTCAATCAGCCCCAGCATTTT. Its protein product is CASSRLGTGVNQPQHF. The V and J genes are TRBV7-2 and TRBJ1-5, with 10 nucleotides matching TRBD1. The trim removed 5 bases at V and 3 bases at J, leaving 7 bases unmatched. The CDR3 sequence is 16 residues long. Germline loops: CDR1 SGHTA, CDR2 FQGNSA. The full variable domain, in which reference TRBV7-2 and TRBJ1-5 provide the parts outside the CDR3, is GAGVSQSPSNKVTEKGKDVELRCDPISGHTALYWYRQSLGQGLEFLIYFQGNSAPDKSGLPSDRFSAERTGGSVSTLTIQRTQQEDSAVYLCASSRLGTGVNQPQHFGDGTRLSIL.